This T cell receptor (beta chain) derives from a study of T cell responses to AZD1222 COVID-19 vaccine. Whole-study findings and limits: Spike-specific TCR breadth and depth were elevated following two AZD1222 doses.

The repertoire was sequenced with immunoSEQ multiplex PCR; TCRdb's copy has only in-frame clones and lacks some. Here the sample spans roughly 120,000 clones, around 87% being singletons. Turning to this clone: Its antigen is unidentified.

CDR3 size: 14 residues. Germline CDR1 is SGHDT and CDR2 is YYEEEE. Trimming took 0 bases from V and 2 from J, leaving 6 bases between them. The genes are TRBV5-6 and TRBJ1-5, with a tentative D call TRBD1 (5 bases). The receptor comes from an adult who received the AZD1222 COVID-19 vaccine. The input for sequencing was peripheral blood, taken 28 days after the second AZD1222 dose. CDR3 in DNA: TGTGCCAGCAGCTTGGTGGGGCGCAATCAGCCCCAGCATTTT. It codes for CASSLVGRNQPQHF.